This is a list of T cell receptor beta chains from one sample in a study of radiation and T cells in renal cell carcinoma. Profiled with immunoSEQ multiplex PCR; TCRdb holds only in-frame clones, not every one. Of 25,000 to 30,000 clones in the sample, about 84% are singletons; the top ten hold about a third. Specimen: blood, collected from a patient whose treatment included radiotherapy and nephrectomy. These receptor sequences come from a man in his 60s with renal cell carcinoma. Both conserved end residues are part of each CDR3. D genes are given only for firm matches. Only part of the rows carry a size: once, few, many, or a class if the clone is expanded.

>.|.|TRBV9|TRBJ2-1
TGTGCCAGCAGCGTGGAAAGGGACTTCTCCTACAATGAGCAGTTCTTC
CASSVERDFSYNEQFF
>.|TRBD2|TRBV5-1|TRBJ2-1
TGCGCCAGCAGCCGAACTATGAGGACTAGCGGATTCCACAATGAGCAGTTCTTC
CASSRTMRTSGFHNEQFF
>few|TRBD1|TRBV30|TRBJ1-1
TGTGCCTGGTCCTGGGACAGGGTGGATTTGGCTTTCTTT
CAWSWDRVDLAFF
>.|.|TRBV18|TRBJ2-7
TGTGCCAGCTCACCACCGAGCAAGCCCCTCTACGAGCAGTACTTC
CASSPPSKPLYEQYF
>.|TRBD1|TRBV27|TRBJ2-2
TGTGCCAGCAGGCGCCGGACAGGGAATACCGGGGAGCTGTTTTTT
CASRRRTGNTGELFF
>.|.|TRBV10-1|TRBJ2-5
TGCGCCAGCAGTGTAGGGACGAATTACCAAGAGACCCAGTACTTC
CASSVGTNYQETQYF